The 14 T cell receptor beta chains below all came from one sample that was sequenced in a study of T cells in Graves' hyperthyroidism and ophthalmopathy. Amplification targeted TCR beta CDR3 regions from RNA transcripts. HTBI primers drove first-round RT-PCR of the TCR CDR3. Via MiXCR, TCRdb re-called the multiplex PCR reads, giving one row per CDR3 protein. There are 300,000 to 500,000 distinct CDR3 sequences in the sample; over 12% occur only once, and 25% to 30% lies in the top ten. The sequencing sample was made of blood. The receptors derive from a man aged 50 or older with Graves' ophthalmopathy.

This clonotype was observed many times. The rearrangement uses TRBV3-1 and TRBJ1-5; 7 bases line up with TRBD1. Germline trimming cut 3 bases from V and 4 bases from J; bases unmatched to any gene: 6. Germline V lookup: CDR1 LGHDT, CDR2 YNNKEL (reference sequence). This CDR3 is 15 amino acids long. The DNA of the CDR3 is TGTGCCAGCAGCCATACCGGGACAGAAAATCAGCCCCAGCATTTT. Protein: CASSHTGTENQPQHF.

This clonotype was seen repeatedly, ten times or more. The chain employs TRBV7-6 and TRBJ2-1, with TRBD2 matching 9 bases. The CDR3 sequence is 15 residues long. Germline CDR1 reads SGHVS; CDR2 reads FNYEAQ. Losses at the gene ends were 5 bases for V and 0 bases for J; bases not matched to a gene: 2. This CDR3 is CASSNSGSSYNEQFF. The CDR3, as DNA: TGTGCCAGCAGCAATAGCGGGAGCTCCTACAATGAGCAGTTCTTC.

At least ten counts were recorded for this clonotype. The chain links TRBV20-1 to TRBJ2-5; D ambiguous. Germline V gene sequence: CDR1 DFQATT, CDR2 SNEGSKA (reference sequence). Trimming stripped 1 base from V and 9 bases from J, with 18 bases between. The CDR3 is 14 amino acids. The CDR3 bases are TGCAGTGCTAGAGCCGACCCGTCACGGGCAGCCCAGTACTTC. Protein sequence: CSARADPSRAAQYF.

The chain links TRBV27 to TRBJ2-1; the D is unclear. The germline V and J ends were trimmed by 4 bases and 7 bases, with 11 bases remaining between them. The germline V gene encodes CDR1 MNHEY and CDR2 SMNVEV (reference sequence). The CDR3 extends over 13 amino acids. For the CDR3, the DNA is TGTGCCAGCAGTTCCTCGAGTTTGAATGAGCAGTTCTTC. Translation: CASSSSSLNEQFF.

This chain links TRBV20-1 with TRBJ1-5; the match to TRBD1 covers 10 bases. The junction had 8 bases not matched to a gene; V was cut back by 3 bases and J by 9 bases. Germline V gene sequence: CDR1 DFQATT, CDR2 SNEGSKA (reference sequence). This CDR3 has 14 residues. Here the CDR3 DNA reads TGCAGTGCTAGTTCGGGACAGGGGATTCTGCCCCAGCATTTT. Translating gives CSASSGQGILPQHF.

In DNA, the CDR3 is TGCGCCAGCAGCAGCGAACCGACTAGCGGGAGGCCTCGGGGCGGGGAGCTGTTTTTT. Protein sequence: CASSSEPTSGRPRGGELFF. The J gene is TRBJ2-2, the V gene TRBV5-1, with 13 positions matching TRBD2. This CDR3 has 19 residues. Germline assignment: CDR1 SGHRS and CDR2 YFSETQ. Trimming cost V 4 bases and J 7 bases; bases outside gene matches: 16.

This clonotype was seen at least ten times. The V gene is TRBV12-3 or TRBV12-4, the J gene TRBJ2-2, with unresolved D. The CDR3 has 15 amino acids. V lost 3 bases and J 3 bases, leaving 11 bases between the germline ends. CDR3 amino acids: CASSFPSRYTGELFF. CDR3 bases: TGTGCCAGCAGTTTCCCTTCCCGTTACACCGGGGAGCTGTTTTTT.

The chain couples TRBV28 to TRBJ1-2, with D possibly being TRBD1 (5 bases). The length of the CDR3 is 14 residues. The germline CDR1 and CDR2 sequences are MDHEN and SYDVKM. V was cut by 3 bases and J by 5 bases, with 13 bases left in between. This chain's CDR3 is CASSFGAGQYGYTF. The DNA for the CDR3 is TGTGCCAGCAGTTTCGGGGCAGGGCAATATGGCTACACCTTC.

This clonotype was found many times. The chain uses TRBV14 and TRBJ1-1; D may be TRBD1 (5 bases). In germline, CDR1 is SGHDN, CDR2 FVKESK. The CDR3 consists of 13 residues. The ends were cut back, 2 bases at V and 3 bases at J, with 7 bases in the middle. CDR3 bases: TGTGCCAGCAGCCAAACGGGGGACACTGAAGCTTTCTTT. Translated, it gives CASSQTGDTEAFF.

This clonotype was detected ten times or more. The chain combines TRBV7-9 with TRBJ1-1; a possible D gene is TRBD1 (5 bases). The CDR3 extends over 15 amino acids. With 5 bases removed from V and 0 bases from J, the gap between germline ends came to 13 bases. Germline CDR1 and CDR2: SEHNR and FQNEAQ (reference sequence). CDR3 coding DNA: TGTGCCAGCAGCGACAGACAGATAATGAACACTGAAGCTTTCTTT. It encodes CASSDRQIMNTEAFF.

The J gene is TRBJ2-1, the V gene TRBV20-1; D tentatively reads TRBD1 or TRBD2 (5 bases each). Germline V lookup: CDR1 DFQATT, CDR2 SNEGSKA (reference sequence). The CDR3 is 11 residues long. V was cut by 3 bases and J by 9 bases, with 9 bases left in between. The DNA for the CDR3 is TGCAGTGCTAGTGGGGGAGCTGAGCAGTTCTTC. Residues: CSASGGAEQFF.

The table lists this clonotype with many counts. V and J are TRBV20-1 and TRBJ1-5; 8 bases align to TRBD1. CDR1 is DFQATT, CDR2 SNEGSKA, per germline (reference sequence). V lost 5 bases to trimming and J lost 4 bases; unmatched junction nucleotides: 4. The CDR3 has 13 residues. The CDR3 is CSAADRENQPQHF. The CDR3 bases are TGCAGTGCTGCGGACAGGGAGAATCAGCCCCAGCATTTT.

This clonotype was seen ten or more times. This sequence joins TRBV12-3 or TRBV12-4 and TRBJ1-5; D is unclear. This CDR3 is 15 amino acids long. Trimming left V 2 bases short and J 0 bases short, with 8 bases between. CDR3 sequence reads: CASSLPQNSNQPQHF. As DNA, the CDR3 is TGTGCCAGCAGTTTACCTCAGAATAGCAATCAGCCCCAGCATTTT.

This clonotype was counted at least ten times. The CDR3 DNA is TGTGCCAGCAGCTCAGGACGGACTCTAACGAACACTGAAGCTTTCTTT. It codes for CASSSGRTLTNTEAFF. The rearrangement joins TRBV13 to TRBJ1-1; no clear D. CDR3 size: 16 residues. Germline-derived CDR1 and CDR2 are PRHDT and FYEKMQ (reference sequence). V dropped 4 bases and J dropped 1 base, with 16 bases sitting between them. The whole variable domain, remainder taken from reference TRBV13 and TRBJ1-1, is AAGVIQSPRHLIKEKRETATLKCYPIPRHDTVYWYQQGPGQDPQFLISFYEKMQSDKGSIPDRFSAQQFSDYHSELNMSSLELGDSALYFCASSSGRTLTNTEAFFGQGTRLTVV.